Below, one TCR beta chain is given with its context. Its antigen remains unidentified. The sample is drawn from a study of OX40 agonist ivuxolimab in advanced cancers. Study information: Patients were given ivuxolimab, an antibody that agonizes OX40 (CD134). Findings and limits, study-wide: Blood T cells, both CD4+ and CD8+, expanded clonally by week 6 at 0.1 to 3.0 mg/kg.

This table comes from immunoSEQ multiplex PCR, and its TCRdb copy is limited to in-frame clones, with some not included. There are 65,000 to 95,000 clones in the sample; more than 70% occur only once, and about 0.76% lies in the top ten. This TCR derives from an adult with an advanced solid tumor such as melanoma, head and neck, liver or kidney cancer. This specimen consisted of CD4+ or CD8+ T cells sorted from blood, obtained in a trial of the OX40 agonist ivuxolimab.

DNA of the CDR3: TGTGCCAGCAGCCAAGATGGCGGGACAGGTGGCACCGGGGAGCTGTTTTTT. This translates into CASSQDGGTGGTGELFF. This rearrangement joins TRBV14 to TRBJ2-2; 8 nucleotides agree with TRBD1. V trimming: 0 bases; J trimming: 4 bases; junction bases outside the gene matches: 7. CDR1 is SGHDN, CDR2 FVKESK, per germline. This CDR3 has 17 amino acids.